A selection of T cell receptor beta chains follows, all from one sample in a study of cytomegalovirus exposure and HLA in healthy donors. The table came from immunoSEQ multiplex PCR; TCRdb's copy has only in-frame clones and leaves some out. The sample lists under 85,000 clones, 90% to 95% occurring once. Sequencing was carried out using PBMCs. The source of these receptors is a man aged 18 to 29 in good health and CMV-seropositive. Both conserved end residues are trimmed from each CDR3. Fields, in order: V gene, J gene, CDR3 protein.

>TRBV7-2|TRBJ2-5
ASSSRADSYRETQY
>TRBV28|TRBJ1-5
ATLATGQPQH
>TRBV6-5|TRBJ1-1
ASSHRTGEAF
>TRBV7-9|TRBJ1-2
ASSPQGQGTSANYGYT
>TRBV15|TRBJ2-7
ATSSTRNYEQY
>TRBV29-1|TRBJ2-5
SAGTGEGETQY
>TRBV27|TRBJ2-7
ASSFKGQVTPYEQY
>TRBV27|TRBJ2-1
ASIRGTGTYNEQF
>TRBV29-1|TRBJ2-7
SVESRQGGSYEQY
>TRBV11-2|TRBJ2-5
ASSSGGPGTSIFGTQY
>TRBV7-6|TRBJ2-5
ASSSNRDPRETQY
>TRBV5-1|TRBJ2-1
ASSFGLAGSNEQF
>TRBV30|TRBJ2-6
AWSTKGGANVLT
>TRBV27|TRBJ2-1
ASRLAGGRNEQF
>TRBV6-6|TRBJ1-4
ASSTEGELF
>TRBV27|TRBJ2-7
ASSLASGRPITYEQY
>TRBV30|TRBJ1-1
AWSGDSVGAF
>TRBV28|TRBJ2-3
ASTPRTGNTDTQY
>TRBV7-8|TRBJ2-7
ASSFATNPSGSQSSYEQY
>TRBV27|TRBJ2-7
ASSFVDSYEQY
>TRBV7-9|TRBJ2-7
ASSSGTTYEQY
>TRBV6-1|TRBJ2-5
ASSEDRVRETQY
>TRBV6-5|TRBJ1-2
ASSPTGRGGYT
>TRBV27|TRBJ1-5
ASSGQGAPQH
>TRBV27|TRBJ2-3
ASSLGAVGSTDTQY
>TRBV11-2|TRBJ2-3
ASSLGAGGQDTQY
>TRBV6-1|TRBJ2-2
ASSEKIGQLVTGELF
>TRBV28|TRBJ1-4
ATSLSGTLGEKLF
>TRBV19|TRBJ2-2
ASSRLAGFSGELF
>TRBV7-6|TRBJ2-3
ASSSGAGRPDTQY
>TRBV27|TRBJ2-7
ASSSIWTSPHEQY
>TRBV7-2|TRBJ2-7
ASSLSFRARYEQY
>TRBV14|TRBJ2-1
ASSQLAGYNEQF
>TRBV28|TRBJ1-5
ASSLFTGDSNQPQH
>TRBV28|TRBJ2-3
ASSYPGAGGTDTQY
>TRBV4-1|TRBJ2-3
ASSQDHRGGYSADTQY
>TRBV6-4|TRBJ2-3
ASSDNGDTDTQY
>TRBV5-6|TRBJ1-4
ASSLGDTSEKLF
>TRBV11-1|TRBJ2-1
ASSLALQGASNEQF
>TRBV14|TRBJ2-5
ASSPRGTYQETQY
>TRBV19|TRBJ1-1
ASSKTGTLRITEAF
>TRBV27|TRBJ2-1
ASSLGGGTHSYNEQF
>TRBV5-1|TRBJ2-5
ASSLDGTRRETQY
>TRBV10-3|TRBJ2-7
AITSGSAREQY
>TRBV7-9|TRBJ2-6
ASSSGDNEHSGANVLT
>TRBV7-6|TRBJ2-7
ASSQHGGSYEQY
>TRBV7-3|TRBJ1-2
ASSLYRSYGYT
>TRBV7-7|TRBJ2-7
ASSQRGPPLLYEQY
>TRBV27|TRBJ2-2
ASNPAQGLTGELF